This entry is about one TCR beta chain. The antigen is not known. This sample was included in a study of OX40 agonist ivuxolimab in advanced cancers. Study-wide background: The mean age was about 61 years, ranging from 23 to 79, with about 87% of participants male.

The assay was immunoSEQ multiplex PCR, and TCRdb's table has in-frame clones only and misses some. The sample records 65,000 to 85,000 clones, roughly 86% being singletons. The CDR3 is made up of 13 amino acids. Trimming cost V 3 bases and J 2 bases, with 7 bases left between them. The germline gives CDR1 KGHSH, CDR2 LQKENI. General study points: The mean number of expanded clones was higher in CD8+ T cells than in CD4+.

The gene calls are TRBV18 and TRBJ1-2, with no clear D. This receptor was identified in an adult with an advanced solid tumor such as melanoma, head and neck, liver or kidney cancer. The material sequenced was CD4+ or CD8+ T cells sorted from blood, taken in a trial of the OX40 agonist ivuxolimab. The CDR3 spells CASSPDKNYGYTF. CDR3 DNA sequence: TGTGCCAGCTCACCCGACAAAAACTATGGCTACACCTTC.